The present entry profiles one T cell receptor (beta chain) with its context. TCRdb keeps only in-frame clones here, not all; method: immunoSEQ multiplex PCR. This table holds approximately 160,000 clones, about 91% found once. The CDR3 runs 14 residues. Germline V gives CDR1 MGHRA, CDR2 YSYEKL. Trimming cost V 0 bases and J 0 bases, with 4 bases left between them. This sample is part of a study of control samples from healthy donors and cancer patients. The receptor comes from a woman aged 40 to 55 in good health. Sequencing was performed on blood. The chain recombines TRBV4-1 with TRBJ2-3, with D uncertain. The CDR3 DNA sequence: TGCGCCAGCAGCCAAGAAACAAGCACAGATACGCAGTATTTT. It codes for CASSQETSTDTQYF.